Below, one TCR beta chain is given with its context. The data stem from a study of long-term antiretroviral therapy in people with HIV. This CDR3 has 16 residues. With 6 bases removed from V and 4 bases from J, the gap between germline ends came to 18 bases. Germline CDR1 is SGHVS and CDR2 is FQNEAQ. Version v3.0 of the immunoSEQ assay ran at survey level. Profiling relied on immunoSEQ multiplex PCR, and the TCRdb table lists in-frame clones only, not all of them. The data contain around 25,000 clones, about 86% of them seen just once; the ten biggest clones take up roughly a sixth. This chain joins TRBV7-8 and TRBJ1-4; D unresolved. This specimen was unsorted PBMCs, taken at the start of antiretroviral therapy, before treatment. The clonotype was recovered from a woman in her late teens or twenties with HIV. The CDR3 nucleotides read TGTGCCAGCAGTGCACCCGAGGGAGAAGTTAATGAAAAACTGTTTTTT. It translates to CASSAPEGEVNEKLFF. The full variable domain, with the rest looked up from reference TRBV7-8 and TRBJ1-4, is GAGVSQSPRYKVAKRGQDVALRCDPISGHVSLFWYQQALGQGPEFLTYFQNEAQLDKSGLPSDRFFAERPEGSVSTLKIQRTQQEDSAVYLCASSAPEGEVNEKLFFGSGTQLSVL.